This entry describes one T cell receptor (beta chain). The sample originates from a study of blood T cell repertoires in COVID-19. Across the study: Samples came from the United States, Italy and Spain, spanning acute and convalescent COVID-19.

In the authors' workflow: Researchers report that nucleated cell counts were estimated from reference gene primer amplification. Assay used: immunoSEQ multiplex PCR; TCRdb lists only in-frame clones, some missing. V and J calls and clone size come straight from that table; D and trimming were deduced from the DNA. The repertoire holds about 350,000 clones, with more than 75% as singletons. Participants were aged roughly 18 to 89 years from more than 20 US areas. This TCR was sampled from a woman in her twenties or thirties who had recovered from COVID-19. Sequenced input: PBMCs or T cells enriched from blood (not recorded which).

CDR3 residues: CATGSGDGANVLTF. CDR3 coding DNA: TGTGCCACCGGAAGCGGTGATGGGGCCAACGTCCTGACTTTC. The genes are TRBV24-1 and TRBJ2-6; tentative D call: TRBD2 (5 bases). The CDR3 consists of 14 residues. The ends were cut back, 9 bases at V and 3 bases at J, with 11 bases in the middle. The germline gives CDR1 KGHDR, CDR2 SFDVKD.